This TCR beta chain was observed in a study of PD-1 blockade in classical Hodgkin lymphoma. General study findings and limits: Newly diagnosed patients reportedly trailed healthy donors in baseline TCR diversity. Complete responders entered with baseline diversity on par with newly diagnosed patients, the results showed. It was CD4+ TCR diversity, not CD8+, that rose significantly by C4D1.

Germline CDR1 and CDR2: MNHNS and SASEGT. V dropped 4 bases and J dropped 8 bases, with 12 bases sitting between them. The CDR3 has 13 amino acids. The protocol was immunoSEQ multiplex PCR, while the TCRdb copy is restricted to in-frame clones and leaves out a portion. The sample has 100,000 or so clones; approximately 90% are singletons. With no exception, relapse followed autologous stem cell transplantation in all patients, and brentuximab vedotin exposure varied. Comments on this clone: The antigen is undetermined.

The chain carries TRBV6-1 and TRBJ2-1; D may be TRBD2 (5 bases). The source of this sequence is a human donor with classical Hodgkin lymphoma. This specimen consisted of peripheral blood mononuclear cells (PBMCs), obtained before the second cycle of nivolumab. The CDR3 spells CASSAPGYDEQFF. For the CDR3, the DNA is TGTGCCAGCAGTGCCCCGGGGTACGATGAGCAGTTCTTC.